The next 14 T cell receptor beta chains were all read from a single sample in a study of cytomegalovirus exposure and HLA in healthy donors (dated 2017 in TCRdb). Library prep was done by the immunoSEQ multiplex PCR assay. For the multiplex PCR, a mixture combining 60 forward primers for TCR Vbeta segments and 13 reverse primers for TCR Jbeta segments was used. TCRdb provides this immuneACCESS table in a form limited to in-frame rearrangements. Some clones are lacking; in checked studies, under half of them reflect an unresolved V gene, and why the rest are absent is not known. This sample's records show roughly 200,000 clones. 1.1% of the sample is held by the ten biggest clonotypes. Sequenced material: PBMCs. The receptors come from a girl aged 2 to 10 in good health and CMV-seropositive.

The chain recombines TRBV15 with TRBJ2-5; the D gene is possibly TRBD1 (5 bases). Germline values: CDR1 LNHNV, CDR2 YYDKDF (reference sequence). Trimming took 0 bases from V and 7 from J, leaving 18 bases between them. This CDR3 has 16 residues. The CDR3 region has the DNA TGTGCCACCAGCAGAGAGACAGAAGTACTAAAGGCGACCCAGTACTTC. It encodes CATSRETEVLKATQYF.

The chain has TRBV5-4 and TRBJ2-7; 7 nucleotides agree with TRBD1. The CDR3 extends over 13 amino acids. Germline CDR1 reads SGHNT; CDR2 reads YYREEE (reference sequence). V lost 3 bases and J lost 7; bases outside the gene matches: 7. The CDR3 protein is CASSSTDRVEQYF. As DNA, the CDR3 is TGTGCCAGCAGCTCGACAGACAGGGTAGAGCAGTACTTC.

The chain is built from TRBV5-1 and TRBJ2-3; 7 positions agree with TRBD2. V shed 3 bases and J 2 bases; nucleotides not matched to a gene: 3. The CDR3 loop spans 14 amino acids. Germline assignment: CDR1 SGHRS and CDR2 YFSETQ. CDR3 protein: CASSSAGNTDTQYF. CDR3 DNA: TGCGCCAGCAGCTCAGCGGGAAACACAGATACGCAGTATTTT.

This chain links TRBV4-1 with TRBJ2-3; D is unclear. The CDR3 totals 15 residues. V shed 0 bases and J shed 0 bases, with 7 bases lying between them. The germline V gene encodes CDR1 MGHRA and CDR2 YSYEKL. The chain's CDR3 is CASSQDGPSTDTQYF. The CDR3 DNA reads as TGCGCCAGCAGCCAAGATGGCCCTAGCACAGATACGCAGTATTTT.

This chain joins TRBV28 and TRBJ1-1; 9 nucleotides align to TRBD1. J gave up 6 bases and V 8 bases, and 10 bases lay outside the gene matches. The CDR3 has 14 residues. In germline, CDR1 is MDHEN, CDR2 SYDVKM. CDR3 nucleotides: TGTGCCAGCGCCTTAGGGGACAGGGTGTCTGAAGCTTTCTTT. Protein: CASALGDRVSEAFF.

V is TRBV9 and J is TRBJ1-1, with D possibly TRBD1 on 6 matching bases. Per germline, CDR1 SGDLS and CDR2 YYNGEE. Trimming pared 4 bases from V and 3 bases from J, leaving 13 bases between. CDR3 length: 14 amino acids. The CDR3 nucleotides are TGTGCCAGCAGCTTTACAGGGAGCGACACTGAAGCTTTCTTT. It yields the protein CASSFTGSDTEAFF. Drawing the rest from reference TRBV9 and TRBJ1-1, the complete variable domain is DSGVTQTPKHLITATGQRVTLRCSPRSGDLSVYWYQQSLDQGLQFLIQYYNGEERAKGNILERFSAQQFPDLHSELNLSSLELGDSALYFCASSFTGSDTEAFFGQGTRLTVV.

V gene TRBV29-1 combines with J gene TRBJ2-1; 9 bases map to TRBD2. V lost 4 bases and J lost 3; bases outside the gene matches: 7. This CDR3 is built from 15 residues. Germline V CDR1 and CDR2: SQVTM, ANQGSEA. The chain's CDR3 is CSVAPRLADYNEQFF. The CDR3 DNA is TGCAGCGTTGCCCCTCGACTAGCGGACTACAATGAGCAGTTCTTC.

The V and J genes are TRBV28 and TRBJ2-5, with 7 bases aligning to TRBD2. CDR3 length: 14 residues. Germline V gives CDR1 MDHEN, CDR2 SYDVKM. CDR3 protein: CAVGTTPSRETQYF. CDR3 in DNA: TGTGCTGTGGGGACTACCCCTAGTCGGGAGACCCAGTACTTC.

CDR3 protein: CASSEGRGGNEQFF. CDR3 in DNA: TGTGCCAGCAGCGAGGGACGGGGGGGCAATGAGCAGTTCTTC. The chain recombines TRBV7-9 with TRBJ2-1, with TRBD2 identical over 8 bases. V trimming: 5 bases; J trimming: 6 bases; junction bases outside the gene matches: 6. CDR1 and CDR2 (germline): SEHNR, FQNEAQ (reference sequence). The CDR3 loop spans 14 amino acids.

The chain links TRBV18 to TRBJ2-7; the D is unclear. CDR3 size: 13 residues. The ends were cut back, 3 bases at V and 3 bases at J, with 9 bases in the middle. The germline gives CDR1 KGHSH, CDR2 LQKENI. In nucleotides, the CDR3 is TGTGCCAGCTCACCGCTCGCAGACTACGAGCAGTACTTC. Protein product: CASSPLADYEQYF.

The rearrangement uses TRBV27 and TRBJ2-3; D is unclear. Trimming took 4 bases from V and 2 from J, leaving 10 bases between them. Germline V lookup: CDR1 MNHEY, CDR2 SMNVEV (reference sequence). This CDR3 has 14 residues. The CDR3 sequence: CASSSLLPTDTQYF. The CDR3 DNA sequence: TGTGCCAGCAGTTCTTTACTCCCCACAGATACGCAGTATTTT.

This chain joins TRBV19 and TRBJ1-3, with no clear D. In germline, CDR1 is LNHDA, CDR2 SQIVND (reference sequence). The CDR3 spans 14 residues. V was cut by 3 bases and J by 6 bases, with 12 bases left in between. This CDR3 reads CASSMRSQPNTIYF. The CDR3 nucleotides are TGTGCCAGTAGTATGAGGAGCCAGCCAAACACCATATATTTT.

This chain links TRBV28 with TRBJ2-3, with D possibly TRBD1 on 5 matching bases. CDR1 and CDR2 (germline): MDHEN, SYDVKM. V gave up 7 bases and J gave up 0 bases, with 20 bases separating them. The CDR3 is 17 residues long. CDR3 nucleotides: TGTGCCAGCATCAGGGATCCACAGGTCCCTAGCACAGATACGCAGTATTTT. Translated: CASIRDPQVPSTDTQYF.

The CDR3 loop is CASSEVRGPTGELFF. CDR3 coding DNA: TGTGCCAGCAGTGAAGTCAGGGGGCCAACCGGGGAGCTGTTTTTT. The chain recombines TRBV2 with TRBJ2-2, with 8 nucleotides matching TRBD1. CDR1 SNHLY and CDR2 FYNNEI come from the germline V gene. After removal of 1 base from V and 5 bases from J, the junction contained 3 bases not matched to a gene. The CDR3 spans 15 residues.